The rows below give T cell receptor beta chains drawn from one sample of a study of graft-versus-host responses after intestinal transplantation. Sequenced by immunoSEQ multiplex PCR; TCRdb stores in-frame clones only, minus some. Of more than 65,000 clones listed, 80% to 95% were seen once; the top ten hold 7% to 8.5%. These TCRs are of unknown antigen specificity. The specimen was unstimulated CD8+ T cells sorted from spleen or lymph node cells, collected before transplant. The receptor set was obtained from a human donor who was the organ donor for an intestinal transplant. CDR3s include the opening cysteine and the closing phenylalanine or tryptophan. D genes are given only for firm matches. Clone size is not always given. Where it is, it says once, few, many or a class for expanded clones.

>TRBV6-5|-|TRBJ1-5|once
CASERTNQPQHF
TGTGCCAGCGAGCGAACGAATCAGCCCCAGCATTTT
>TRBV28|TRBD2|TRBJ2-7|-
CASTSWGREDEQYF
TGTGCCAGCACATCCTGGGGTCGGGAGGACGAGCAGTACTTC
>TRBV9|-|TRBJ2-5|-
CASSDDSAEHSYF
TGTGCCAGCAGCGACGACAGCGCGGAACATTCGTACTTC
>TRBV11-2|-|TRBJ2-1|-
CASSLVAGRGPSSYNEQFF
TGTGCCAGCAGCTTAGTGGCGGGGAGGGGGCCATCCTCCTACAATGAGCAGTTCTTC
>TRBV9|TRBD2|TRBJ2-4|once
CASSLAGGPENIQYF
TGTGCCAGCTCCCTAGCGGGAGGGCCTGAAAACATTCAGTACTTC
>TRBV27|-|TRBJ2-7|-
CASSLGLSYEQYF
TGTGCCAGCAGTTTGGGACTCTCCTACGAGCAGTACTTC
>TRBV28|TRBD1|TRBJ1-2|-
CASSLPDYRGLGEGYTF
TGTGCCAGCAGTCTCCCAGACTACAGGGGGCTGGGGGAGGGCTACACCTTC
>TRBV4-1|TRBD1|TRBJ2-7|once
CASSQGTGDYEQYF
TGCGCCAGCAGCCAGGGGACAGGAGACTACGAGCAGTACTTC
>TRBV10-2|TRBD2|TRBJ2-7|-
CGAAAGVGEQYF
TGCGGCGCGGCGGCGGGGGTGGGCGAGCAGTACTTC
>TRBV9|-|TRBJ2-7|once
CASSATESPHYEQYF
TGTGCCAGCAGCGCCACGGAGAGTCCCCACTACGAGCAGTACTTC
>TRBV5-8|-|TRBJ2-1|-
CASSLRGWQFF
TGTGCCAGCAGCTTGAGAGGTTGGCAGTTCTTC
>TRBV9|TRBD2|TRBJ2-1|-
CASSVAETSSYNEQFF
TGTGCCAGCAGCGTAGCGGAGACTAGCAGTTACAATGAGCAGTTCTTC
>TRBV13|-|TRBJ2-1|-
CASSSYRGLNEQFF
TGTGCCAGCAGCTCGTACCGGGGCTTAAATGAGCAGTTCTTC
>TRBV11-2|-|TRBJ2-7|-
CASSLIFGGEQYF
TGTGCCAGCAGCTTGATCTTCGGTGGCGAGCAGTACTTC
>TRBV19|-|TRBJ2-1|-
CASSIQGPHDEQFF
TGTGCCAGTAGTATTCAGGGACCCCACGATGAGCAGTTCTTC
>TRBV7-3|-|TRBJ2-1|-
CASSYQGSHNEQFF
TGTGCCAGCAGCTATCAGGGGTCCCACAATGAGCAGTTCTTC
>TRBV19|TRBD1|TRBJ1-2|-
CASTMGQNYGYTF
TGTGCCAGTACCATGGGACAGAACTATGGCTACACCTTC
>TRBV7-6|-|TRBJ2-2|-
CASSLGRGNTGELFF
TGTGCCAGCAGCCTGGGAAGGGGTAACACCGGGGAGCTGTTTTTT
>TRBV19|-|TRBJ2-7|-
CASSSGRYEQYF
TGTGCCAGTAGTTCGGGCAGGTACGAGCAGTACTTC
>TRBV5-4|-|TRBJ2-7|-
CASSLGAGCYEQYF
TGTGCCAGCAGCTTGGGAGCAGGGTGCTACGAGCAGTACTTC
>TRBV27|-|TRBJ2-7|-
CASSLWQGSSEQYF
TGTGCCAGCAGTTTATGGCAGGGTTCTTCCGAGCAGTACTTC
>TRBV5-5|TRBD1|TRBJ1-2|-
CASSLQGADDGYTF
TGTGCCAGCAGCCTACAGGGGGCAGATGATGGCTACACCTTC
>TRBV11-2|-|TRBJ1-4|-
CASSLGWVTTNEKLFF
TGTGCCAGCAGCTTAGGTTGGGTTACAACTAATGAAAAACTGTTTTTT
>TRBV7-3|-|TRBJ2-7|-
CASSVASSYEQYF
TGTGCCAGCAGCGTAGCCTCTTCCTACGAGCAGTACTTC
>TRBV7-2|-|TRBJ1-2|-
CASSANRNYGYTF
TGTGCCAGCAGCGCTAATCGAAACTATGGCTACACCTTC
>TRBV6-5|-|TRBJ2-7|-
CASSTALDYEQYF
TGTGCCAGCAGCACGGCGCTTGATTACGAGCAGTACTTC
>TRBV19|TRBD1|TRBJ2-7|-
CASSMGTGVYEQYF
TGTGCCAGTAGTATGGGGACAGGAGTCTACGAGCAGTACTTC
>TRBV30|TRBD2|TRBJ2-1|-
CAWREGIGLAGGQRYNEQFF
TGTGCCTGGAGAGAGGGTATCGGACTAGCGGGGGGCCAACGGTACAATGAGCAGTTCTTC
>TRBV7-2|-|TRBJ2-3|-
CASSPRVGVPTDTQYF
TGTGCCAGCAGCCCCCGGGTGGGGGTTCCCACAGATACGCAGTATTTT
>TRBV28|TRBD1|TRBJ2-3|-
CASSWDRHTDTQYF
TGTGCCAGCAGTTGGGACAGACACACAGATACGCAGTATTTT
>TRBV5-4|TRBD2|TRBJ2-1|-
CASSSLLAGGPSSYNEQFF
TGTGCCAGCAGCTCCTTACTAGCGGGGGGGCCCAGCTCCTACAATGAGCAGTTCTTC
>TRBV7-6|-|TRBJ2-5|-
CASSLAPSTQETQYF
TGTGCCAGCAGCTTGGCCCCCAGCACCCAAGAGACCCAGTACTTC
>TRBV13|-|TRBJ2-3|-
CASSLSTDTQYF
TGTGCCAGCAGCCTAAGCACAGATACGCAGTATTTT
>TRBV27|TRBD1|TRBJ1-1|-
CASSWTGASTEAFF
TGTGCCAGCAGTTGGACAGGGGCCTCCACTGAAGCTTTCTTT
>TRBV7-9|TRBD2|TRBJ2-1|-
CASSLSGGYYNEQFF
TGTGCCAGCAGCTTAAGCGGGGGATACTACAATGAGCAGTTCTTC
>TRBV6-6|-|TRBJ2-5|-
CASSLDGETQYF
TGTGCCAGCAGCTTGGACGGAGAGACCCAGTACTTC
>TRBV7-6|-|TRBJ2-2|-
CATDDRPGRGFTGELFF
TGTGCCACCGACGATAGACCAGGGCGGGGATTCACCGGGGAGCTGTTTTTT
>TRBV7-2|-|TRBJ1-2|-
CASSFPQLIYGYTF
TGTGCCAGCAGCTTTCCCCAGCTTATCTATGGCTACACCTTC
>TRBV2|-|TRBJ2-4|-
CATQTSGTKNIQYF
TGTGCCACGCAGACCTCGGGGACCAAAAACATTCAGTACTTC
>TRBV19|TRBD1|TRBJ1-1|-
CASHPKRDRVGTEAFF
TGTGCCAGTCACCCCAAACGGGACAGGGTGGGCACTGAAGCTTTCTTT
>TRBV30|TRBD2|TRBJ2-7|-
CAWRWSSGGYEQYF
TGTGCCTGGAGGTGGTCTAGCGGGGGATACGAGCAGTACTTC
>TRBV2|-|TRBJ1-2|few
CASKVGQANSYGYTF
TGTGCCAGCAAGGTCGGGCAGGCGAACTCCTATGGCTACACCTTC
>TRBV7-9|-|TRBJ1-1|-
CASSLVSAGDTEAFF
TGTGCCAGCAGCTTAGTATCGGCAGGGGACACTGAAGCTTTCTTT
>TRBV9|-|TRBJ2-5|-
CASSVEGTPRETQYF
TGTGCCAGCAGCGTCGAGGGCACCCCGAGAGAGACCCAGTACTTC
>TRBV2|-|TRBJ1-5|-
CASQGLGNQPQHF
TGTGCCAGCCAGGGACTCGGCAATCAGCCCCAGCATTTT
>TRBV6-5|-|TRBJ2-1|-
CASTKELAPYNEQFF
TGTGCCAGCACCAAGGAGCTAGCTCCTTACAATGAGCAGTTCTTC
>TRBV27|-|TRBJ1-5|once
CASSSGPGLWPQHF
TGTGCCAGCAGTTCAGGGCCGGGCTTGTGGCCCCAGCATTTT
>TRBV13|-|TRBJ2-2|-
CASSSVTGELFF
TGTGCCAGCAGCTCCGTAACCGGGGAGCTGTTTTTT
>TRBV27|-|TRBJ1-2|-
CASSGGGISDYTF
TGTGCCAGCAGTGGGGGGGGGATCTCAGACTACACCTTC
>TRBV5-8|-|TRBJ2-7|-
CASSFFPSEQYF
TGTGCCAGCAGCTTTTTCCCCTCCGAGCAGTACTTC
>TRBV7-9|-|TRBJ2-1|once
CASRRRTGSNEQFF
TGTGCCAGCAGAAGGCGAACAGGGTCCAATGAGCAGTTCTTC
>TRBV11-3|-|TRBJ1-1|once
CASSRTTEAFF
TGTGCCAGCAGTAGGACCACTGAAGCTTTCTTT